What follows are 23 T cell receptor beta chains derived from one specimen sequenced in a study of blood T cell repertoires in COVID-19. TCRdb keeps only in-frame clones here, not all; method: immunoSEQ multiplex PCR. This sample has 160,000 or so clones; 80% occur once, and the top ten carry approximately 6%. Sequenced sample: PBMCs or T cells enriched from blood (not recorded which). The receptors were sampled from a middle-aged man who had recovered from COVID-19.

V usage is TRBV5-1 and J usage is TRBJ1-1, with a possible D match to TRBD1 (6 bases). This CDR3 region has 14 residues. Trimming took off 2 bases at V and 5 bases at J, with 13 bases between the two ends. The germline gives CDR1 SGHRS, CDR2 YFSETQ. The CDR3 DNA is TGCGCCAGCAGCTTCGGACAGCTAACAACTGAAGCTTTCTTT. Amino acids: CASSFGQLTTEAFF.

The CDR3 sequence: CATSSPTLLGVYGYTF. The CDR3 nucleotides read TGTGCCACCAGCAGCCCCACCCTGCTCGGGGTCTATGGCTACACCTTC. The chain recombines TRBV15 with TRBJ1-2; no clear D. V was clipped by 3 bases and J by 4 bases, with 18 bases between them. CDR1 and CDR2 (germline): LNHNV, YYDKDF (reference sequence). The CDR3 covers 16 residues. Filled out from reference TRBV15 and TRBJ1-2, the complete variable domain reads DAMVIQNPRYQVTQFGKPVTLSCSQTLNHNVMYWYQQKSSQAPKLLFHYYDKDFNNEADTPDNFQSRRPNTSFCFLDIRSPGLGDTAMYLCATSSPTLLGVYGYTFGSGTRLTVV.

V is TRBV11-2 and J is TRBJ1-2; D ambiguous. The germline V gene has CDR1 SGHAT and CDR2 FQNNGV. Trimming pared 2 bases from V and 4 bases from J, leaving 11 bases between. The CDR3 is 14 amino acids. CDR3 DNA sequence: TGTGCCAGCAGCTTATCCCCCGAGCTCTATGGCTACACCTTC. Amino acids: CASSLSPELYGYTF.

The chain has TRBV2 and TRBJ1-5; TRBD1 is a possible D gene (6 bases). V was cut by 1 base and J by 0 bases, with 13 bases left in between. There are 17 residues in the CDR3. Germline CDR1 and CDR2: SNHLY and FYNNEI. CDR3 loop: CASSEGGRGYSNQPQHF. The CDR3 DNA is TGTGCCAGCAGTGAAGGGGGGAGGGGGTATAGCAATCAGCCCCAGCATTTT.

In its sample, this clone was seen once. The chain combines TRBV2 with TRBJ1-6, with TRBD1 as a possible D gene (6 bases). The CDR3 loop spans 12 amino acids. Trimming removed 9 bases at V and 5 bases at J, with 8 bases between. In germline, CDR1 is SNHLY, CDR2 FYNNEI. As DNA, the CDR3 is TGTGCCAGGACAGGAAATAATTCACCCCTCCACTTT. Translated: CARTGNNSPLHF.

This clone was counted a single time. CDR3 DNA sequence: TGCGCCAGCACCCGGACTAGCGGAACCCAAGAGACCCAGTACTTC. Translating it yields CASTRTSGTQETQYF. The chain has TRBV5-1 and TRBJ2-5, with TRBD2 matching over 10 bases. The CDR3 runs to 15 residues. V lost 6 bases to trimming and J lost 1 base; unmatched junction nucleotides: 6. Germline CDR1 is SGHRS and CDR2 is YFSETQ.

The chain joins TRBV7-2 to TRBJ2-2; 7 positions match TRBD1. The CDR3 is made up of 14 amino acids. Trimming took 2 bases from V and 8 from J; bases not matched to a gene: 5. Germline lookup yields CDR1 SGHTA and CDR2 FQGNSA. The CDR3 sequence is CASSLTQGRGELFF. For the CDR3, the DNA is TGTGCCAGCAGCTTAACACAGGGGAGAGGGGAGCTGTTTTTT.

The chain joins TRBV4-1 to TRBJ2-3; TRBD2 aligns across 10 bases. The CDR3 contains 16 residues. Germline trimming cut 2 bases from V and 8 bases from J; bases unmatched to any gene: 10. Germline V gene data show CDR1 as MGHRA and CDR2 as YSYEKL. The CDR3 DNA sequence: TGCGCCAGCAGCCAAACTCAAGCGGGGGGGCCGAGTACGCAGTATTTT. This codes for CASSQTQAGGPSTQYF.

This sequence joins TRBV18 and TRBJ2-3; possibly TRBD2 for D (5 bases). Trimming took off 1 base at V and 0 bases at J, with 17 bases between the two ends. The CDR3 is 18 amino acids. Germline V gene sequence: CDR1 KGHSH, CDR2 LQKENI. This chain's CDR3 is CASSPREFRGSSTDTQYF. In DNA, the CDR3 is TGTGCCAGCTCACCACGGGAGTTCCGGGGTTCTAGCACAGATACGCAGTATTTT.

The rearrangement uses TRBV27 and TRBJ2-1, with D possibly being TRBD1 (6 bases). CDR3 length: 16 residues. Germline values: CDR1 MNHEY, CDR2 SMNVEV (reference sequence). Deletions cut 7 bases from V and 1 base from J, with 17 bases between. The CDR3 coding sequence is TGTGCCAGCAAAAGGACAGTTGGCCTTTCCTACAATGAGCAGTTCTTC. The encoded protein is CASKRTVGLSYNEQFF.

J is TRBJ1-5 and V is TRBV5-1; TRBD1 matches 9 bases. From germline, CDR1 is SGHRS and CDR2 YFSETQ. The CDR3 contains 14 residues. The junction had 1 base not matched to a gene; V was cut back by 1 base and J by 5 bases. CDR3 sequence: CASSLRQGDQPQHF. The CDR3 nucleotides are TGCGCCAGCAGCTTGCGACAGGGGGATCAGCCCCAGCATTTT.

V and J are TRBV5-4 and TRBJ2-3; D might be TRBD2 (6 bases). The CDR3 sequence is 15 residues long. Per the germline V gene, CDR1 is SGHNT and CDR2 is YYREEE (reference sequence). The germline V and J ends were trimmed by 1 base and 1 base, with 10 bases remaining between them. The CDR3: CASSLNGGRTDTQYF. In nucleotides, the CDR3 is TGTGCCAGCAGCTTGAACGGGGGTCGCACAGATACGCAGTATTTT. Using reference TRBV5-4 and TRBJ2-3 for the parts outside the CDR3, the full variable domain is ETGVTQSPTHLIKTRGQQVTLRCSSQSGHNTVSWYQQALGQGPQFIFQYYREEENGRGNFPPRFSGLQFPNYSSELNVNALELDDSALYLCASSLNGGRTDTQYFGPGTRLTVL.

This clone occurred once. The chain combines TRBV9 with TRBJ1-3, with 8 bases that match TRBD1. Germline CDR1 reads SGDLS; CDR2 reads YYNGEE. The CDR3 covers 16 residues. Trimming took 2 bases from V and 0 from J; bases not matched to a gene: 4. As DNA, the CDR3 is TGTGCCAGCAGCGTTGATGACAGGGGCTCTGGAAACACCATATATTTT. This codes for CASSVDDRGSGNTIYF.

This sequence joins TRBV9 and TRBJ1-4, with 7 nucleotides matching TRBD1. With 4 bases clipped from V and 0 bases from J, the junction kept 9 bases outside the gene matches. The CDR3 has 17 amino acids. Per the germline V gene, CDR1 is SGDLS and CDR2 is YYNGEE. The CDR3 spells CASSPYIGTATNEKLFF. CDR3 DNA sequence: TGTGCCAGCAGCCCCTATATCGGGACAGCAACTAATGAAAAACTGTTTTTT.

A remark on this clone: This same CDR3 is encoded by further DNA sequences in the sample. The J gene is TRBJ1-2, the V gene TRBV11-2; the match to TRBD1 covers 7 bases. Germline values: CDR1 SGHAT, CDR2 FQNNGV. The CDR3 is 13 residues long. V was clipped by 1 base and J by 6 bases; unmatched bases: 2. The DNA for the CDR3 is TGTGCCAGCAGCTTAGGTACAGGGGATGGCTACACCTTC. Translating gives CASSLGTGDGYTF.

V is TRBV4-1 and J is TRBJ2-7, with 8 bases lining up with TRBD2. The V gene's germline CDR1 is MGHRA and CDR2 YSYEKL. V lost 0 bases and J lost 2; bases outside the gene matches: 0. This CDR3 region has 14 residues. Here the CDR3 DNA reads TGCGCCAGCAGCCAAGACGGGGGGGCCTACGAGCAGTACTTC. This gives the protein CASSQDGGAYEQYF.

The CDR3 DNA reads TGTGCCAGCAGCGGGAGGGTTGACTCACCCCTCCACTTT. Translated: CASSGRVDSPLHF. The chain has TRBV7-2 and TRBJ1-6; no definite D call. V was shortened by 5 bases and J by 10 bases, with 12 bases between the two germline ends. This CDR3 is 13 amino acids long. Germline CDR1 reads SGHTA; CDR2 reads FQGNSA.

The chain joins TRBV11-1 to TRBJ2-5; the D is unclear. Germline V lookup: CDR1 SGHAT, CDR2 FQDESV (reference sequence). The length of the CDR3 is 14 residues. V was cut by 2 bases and J by 1 base, with 8 bases left in between. The CDR3 reads CASSLSPSQETQYF. CDR3 coding DNA: TGTGCCAGCAGCTTATCCCCCAGCCAAGAGACCCAGTACTTC.

The V gene is TRBV4-1, the J gene TRBJ2-3, with D maybe TRBD1 (5 bases). The germline gives CDR1 MGHRA, CDR2 YSYEKL. The CDR3 loop spans 13 amino acids. Trimming took 1 base from V and 7 from J, leaving 9 bases between them. CDR3 sequence (DNA): TGCGCCAGCAGCCAAGGAAACAGGAATACGCAGTATTTT. It specifies CASSQGNRNTQYF.

The chain couples TRBV6-1 to TRBJ2-3; maybe TRBD1 (5 bases). The CDR3 extends over 13 amino acids. Germline V gene sequence: CDR1 MNHNS, CDR2 SASEGT. V was pared by 2 bases and J by 5 bases, with 8 bases between. CDR3 nucleotide sequence: TGTGCCAGCAGTGAACAGGGCCGAGATACGCAGTATTTT. Translated, it gives CASSEQGRDTQYF.

This clone was found a few times. The chain recombines TRBV11-2 with TRBJ2-5; D perhaps matches TRBD1 (5 bases). V dropped 1 base and J dropped 1 base, with 7 bases sitting between them. From germline, CDR1 is SGHAT and CDR2 FQNNGV. The CDR3 runs to 14 residues. The CDR3 DNA reads as TGTGCCAGCAGCTTAGGACAGCTCCAAGAGACCCAGTACTTC. Residues: CASSLGQLQETQYF.

The chain combines TRBV7-9 with TRBJ1-6; weak D call: TRBD1 (6 bases). Trimming took 5 bases from V and 7 from J, leaving 15 bases between them. The germline CDR1 and CDR2 sequences are SEHNR and FQNEAQ (reference sequence). The CDR3 has 15 amino acids. The CDR3 reads CASSPSLDRNSPLHF. CDR3 DNA: TGTGCCAGCAGCCCGTCGCTGGACAGAAATTCACCCCTCCACTTT.

The chain combines TRBV9 with TRBJ1-3; 7 nucleotides match TRBD1. CDR1 is SGDLS, CDR2 YYNGEE, per germline. V lost 3 bases to trimming and J lost 1 base; unmatched junction nucleotides: 4. This CDR3 contains 15 residues. The CDR3 region is CASSAQGLSGNTIYF. The CDR3 DNA follows: TGTGCCAGCAGCGCACAGGGGTTGTCTGGAAACACCATATATTTT.